Listed here is a single T cell receptor beta chain. What it binds is unknown. The CDR3 is 14 amino acids. Trimming removed 6 bases from V and 2 bases from J, with 14 bases in between. CDR1 is SGHAT and CDR2 is FQNNGV in the germline V gene. Assay: immunoSEQ multiplex PCR; the TCRdb copy retains only in-frame clones and omits some. This table holds 15,000 to 20,000 clones, about 65% found once. These data originate in a study of neoadjuvant anti-PD-1 for oral cavity cancer. Analysis of PBMCs was direct, with no culture step. Study findings and constraints: Post-nivolumab, blood T cell clonality was significantly elevated in non-responders. TCR analyses covered only a few patients per response group.

The origin of this receptor is a person aged 40 to 85 with oral cavity squamous cell carcinoma. This rearrangement joins TRBV11-2 to TRBJ2-7; D is ambiguous. The source material was PBMCs, sampled before nivolumab (anti-PD-1) treatment. The CDR3 region has the DNA TGTGCCAGCAGTCCTACGACACCTGCCTACGAGCAGTACTTC. Translation: CASSPTTPAYEQYF.